This T cell receptor (beta chain) is from a study of T cell responses to AZD1222 COVID-19 vaccine. Details on this clone: The antigen is unknown.

Germline loops: CDR1 MRHNA, CDR2 SNTAGT. This CDR3 is 16 amino acids long. V was pared by 0 bases and J by 1 base, with 3 bases of the junction left unmatched. Regarding the study as a whole: Donors, mostly white British, included more females; clonal diversity was possibly underestimated. Reportedly, nearly half of unique spike TCRs recognized epitopes outside B.1.351/B.1.1.7 mutations. Only a handful of AZD1222 recipients were seropositive at baseline.

Sequenced by immunoSEQ multiplex PCR; TCRdb stores in-frame clones only, minus some. This sample has some 150,000 clones, with about 90% found just once. The genes are TRBV6-4 and TRBJ1-1; the match to TRBD1 covers 9 bases. This clonotype was obtained from an adult in good health. The sequenced sample was peripheral blood, obtained on day 0 of MenACWY control vaccination. CDR3: CASSDSGDRANTEAFF. DNA for the CDR3: TGTGCCAGCAGTGACTCGGGGGACAGGGCGAACACTGAAGCTTTCTTT.